The 20 T cell receptor beta chains listed next were all sequenced from one sample in a study of blood T cell repertoires in COVID-19. Clones were read by immunoSEQ multiplex PCR, and TCRdb kept only the in-frame ones, dropping some. The table lists 250,000 to 300,000 clones, around three quarters of them singletons. Input material: peripheral blood. Source of these receptors: a woman at least 80 years old with acute or convalescent COVID-19.

The gene calls are TRBV6-2 or TRBV6-3 and TRBJ2-3; D unclear. V shed 5 bases and J shed 2 bases, with 11 bases lying between them. CDR3 size: 14 residues. Germline loops: CDR1 MNHEY, CDR2 SVGEGT. The CDR3 nucleotides are TGTGCCAGCAGTCCCCACTTAGCCACAGATACGCAGTATTTT. Translating gives CASSPHLATDTQYF.

The chain is built from TRBV18 and TRBJ2-3; D is perhaps TRBD2 (5 bases). Looked up from germline, CDR1 is KGHSH and CDR2 is LQKENI. The germline V and J ends were trimmed by 8 bases and 2 bases, with 17 bases remaining between them. This CDR3 comprises 15 residues. The CDR3 nucleotides read TGTGCCAGCACGGCGGCTAGCCCCTACACAGATACGCAGTATTTT. It translates to CASTAASPYTDTQYF.

The CDR3 sequence is CASSLGGTVQTNEQFF. CDR3 nucleotides: TGCGCCAGCAGCTTGGGTGGGACAGTCCAAACAAATGAGCAGTTCTTC. The rearrangement uses TRBV5-1 and TRBJ2-1; 7 bases fit TRBD1. V was clipped by 0 bases and J by 7 bases; unmatched bases: 10. This CDR3 region has 16 residues. Germline V gene sequence: CDR1 SGHRS, CDR2 YFSETQ.

This rearrangement joins TRBV6-6 to TRBJ1-5, with 7 bases fitting TRBD1. The length of the CDR3 is 15 residues. Looked up from germline, CDR1 is MNHNY and CDR2 is SVGAGI (reference sequence). V gave up 6 bases and J gave up 3 bases; unmatched junction bases: 8. The CDR3 protein is CASRSTGSFNQPQHF. The CDR3 DNA is TGTGCCAGCAGGTCGACAGGGTCTTTCAATCAGCCCCAGCATTTT.

This clone was observed a few times. The rearrangement uses TRBV15 and TRBJ1-1; no clear D gene. The CDR3 has 15 amino acids. The V end was cut by 1 base, the J end by 1 base, with 10 bases between. Germline V lookup: CDR1 LNHNV, CDR2 YYDKDF (reference sequence). In nucleotides, the CDR3 is TGTGCCACCAGCAGAGGCTATTTCAAGAACACTGAAGCTTTCTTT. It yields the protein CATSRGYFKNTEAFF.

The chain carries TRBV19 and TRBJ1-5; a weak D match, TRBD1 (5 bases). This CDR3 has 15 residues. The germline V gene has CDR1 LNHDA and CDR2 SQIVND (reference sequence). The germline V and J ends were trimmed by 4 bases and 2 bases, with 12 bases remaining between them. This CDR3 reads CASSREGAGNQPQHF. CDR3 DNA sequence: TGTGCCAGTAGTAGAGAAGGGGCAGGCAATCAGCCCCAGCATTTT.

The chain employs TRBV7-2 and TRBJ2-2; D is unresolved. The CDR3 is made up of 12 amino acids. V lost 3 bases, J lost 6 bases, and 5 bases lay in between. Germline CDR1 is SGHTA and CDR2 is FQGNSA. In DNA, the CDR3 is TGTGCCAGCAGCTTTTTCGCCGGGGAGCTGTTTTTT. Residues: CASSFFAGELFF. The full variable domain, with the rest looked up from reference TRBV7-2 and TRBJ2-2, is GAGVSQSPSNKVTEKGKDVELRCDPISGHTALYWYRQSLGQGLEFLIYFQGNSAPDKSGLPSDRFSAERTGGSVSTLTIQRTQQEDSAVYLCASSFFAGELFFGEGSRLTVL.

The chain employs TRBV2 and TRBJ1-5, with a weak D call TRBD1 (5 bases). V dropped 4 bases and J dropped 5 bases, with 9 bases sitting between them. CDR3 length equals 13 residues. CDR1 and CDR2 from the germline V gene are SNHLY and FYNNEI. In DNA, the CDR3 is TGTGCCAGCAGTGGAGACAGAGATCAGCCCCAGCATTTT. Translating it yields CASSGDRDQPQHF. Using reference TRBV2 and TRBJ1-5 for the parts outside the CDR3, the full variable domain is EPEVTQTPSHQVTQMGQEVILRCVPISNHLYFYWYRQILGQKVEFLVSFYNNEISEKSEIFDDQFSVERPDGSNFTLKIRSTKLEDSAMYFCASSGDRDQPQHFGDGTRLSIL.

The chain couples TRBV21-1 to TRBJ1-6; the D call of TRBD1 is as the table states it, not checked on the DNA. TRBV21-1 is deemed a pseudogene. The CDR3 runs 16 residues. The CDR3 bases are TGTGCCAGCAGCAAATGTGCAGGGGGAAGTTATTCACCCCTCCACTTT. It codes for CASSKCAGGSYSPLHF.

This sequence joins TRBV5-1 and TRBJ1-1, with 8 bases identical to TRBD1. Germline lookup yields CDR1 SGHRS and CDR2 YFSETQ. V lost 3 bases and J lost 7; bases outside the gene matches: 5. This CDR3 has 13 amino acids. The CDR3 sequence is CASSSQGAGEAFF. As DNA, the CDR3 is TGCGCCAGCAGCTCGCAGGGGGCGGGTGAAGCTTTCTTT.

The chain has TRBV15 and TRBJ2-7; weak D call: TRBD1 (6 bases). Germline V gene data show CDR1 as LNHNV and CDR2 as YYDKDF (reference sequence). The V gene lost 0 bases and the J gene lost 4 bases, with 19 bases spanning the gap. CDR3 length: 17 amino acids. The CDR3 here is CATSRDNLSRGKYEQYF. CDR3 DNA sequence: TGTGCCACCAGCAGAGATAATTTATCGAGGGGGAAGTACGAGCAGTACTTC.

The rearrangement links TRBV7-9 to TRBJ1-2; 7 bases are a match to TRBD1. Germline V lookup: CDR1 SEHNR, CDR2 FQNEAQ (reference sequence). J gave up 8 bases and V 5 bases, and 8 bases lay outside the gene matches. There are 13 residues in the CDR3. The CDR3 region has the DNA TGTGCCAGCAGCGTCAGGGACAGCAACGGCTACACCTTC. It is translated as CASSVRDSNGYTF.

The V gene is TRBV15, the J gene TRBJ2-7, with TRBD2 identical over 8 bases. V was pared by 4 bases and J by 3 bases, with 11 bases of the junction left unmatched. The CDR3 runs to 16 residues. Germline V gene sequence: CDR1 LNHNV, CDR2 YYDKDF (reference sequence). This chain's CDR3 is CATSTYAGGSLYEQYF. The DNA of the CDR3 is TGTGCCACCAGCACATACGCGGGGGGCTCCCTCTACGAGCAGTACTTC.

The chain joins TRBV5-1 to TRBJ1-3; tentatively, D is TRBD1 (5 bases). Looked up from germline, CDR1 is SGHRS and CDR2 is YFSETQ. This CDR3 is built from 18 residues. With 4 bases removed from V and 4 bases from J, the gap between germline ends came to 24 bases. CDR3 in DNA: TGCGCCAGCAGCGGAGGTTCAGGGAGGGTGTCCGGAGGAAACACCATATATTTT. It codes for CASSGGSGRVSGGNTIYF.

The gene calls are TRBV6-1 and TRBJ2-4; TRBD2 matches 8 bases. The CDR3 sequence is 15 residues long. J was trimmed by 6 bases and V by 1 base; bases with no gene match: 5. CDR1 and CDR2 (germline): MNHNS, SASEGT. The CDR3 here is CASSEGAGGLNIQYF. CDR3 sequence (DNA): TGTGCCAGCAGTGAAGGGGCGGGGGGATTAAACATTCAGTACTTC.

The J gene is TRBJ1-1, the V gene TRBV27, with 8 bases aligning to TRBD1. The CDR3 loop spans 14 amino acids. Germline values: CDR1 MNHEY, CDR2 SMNVEV (reference sequence). The V and J ends lost 6 bases and 5 bases, in that order; junction bases with no gene match: 8. In nucleotides, the CDR3 is TGTGCCAGCAGACCAAGACAGGGGTGGACTGAAGCTTTCTTT. It specifies CASRPRQGWTEAFF.

The V call is TRBV13, the J call TRBJ2-7; a weak D match, TRBD2 (6 bases). The germline CDR1 and CDR2 sequences are PRHDT and FYEKMQ (reference sequence). V lost 3 bases to trimming and J lost 0 bases, with 12 bases between them. This CDR3 contains 15 residues. The CDR3 coding sequence is TGTGCCAGCAGCTTTGGCGGGGTAAGCTCCTACGAGCAGTACTTC. Its translation: CASSFGGVSSYEQYF.

This rearrangement joins TRBV23-1 to TRBJ1-5; D is perhaps TRBD1 (5 bases). TRBV23-1 is an ORF; its function is uncertain. CDR3 length: 16 residues. Trimming left V 2 bases short and J 0 bases short, with 11 bases between. The CDR3 protein is CASSQTQDLSNQPQHF. Here the CDR3 DNA reads TGCGCCAGCAGTCAAACACAGGACCTTAGCAATCAGCCCCAGCATTTT.

The chain recombines TRBV2 with TRBJ1-4; D remains unclear. Germline V gene data show CDR1 as SNHLY and CDR2 as FYNNEI. V shed 7 bases and J shed 3 bases, with 15 bases lying between them. CDR3 size: 15 residues. The CDR3 DNA reads as TGTGCCAGCAACGGTGGGCTTAAAGCTAATGAAAAACTGTTTTTT. Translation: CASNGGLKANEKLFF.

For the CDR3, the DNA is TGTGCCAGCAGCCAGGGCTACTATGGCTACACCTTC. It translates to CASSQGYYGYTF. This chain connects TRBV3-1 (or the pseudogene TRBV3-2) to TRBJ1-2, with D hard to call. The CDR3 totals 12 residues. Trimming left V 3 bases short and J 3 bases short, with 5 bases between. Germline CDR1 LGHDT, CDR2 YNNKEL (reference sequence).